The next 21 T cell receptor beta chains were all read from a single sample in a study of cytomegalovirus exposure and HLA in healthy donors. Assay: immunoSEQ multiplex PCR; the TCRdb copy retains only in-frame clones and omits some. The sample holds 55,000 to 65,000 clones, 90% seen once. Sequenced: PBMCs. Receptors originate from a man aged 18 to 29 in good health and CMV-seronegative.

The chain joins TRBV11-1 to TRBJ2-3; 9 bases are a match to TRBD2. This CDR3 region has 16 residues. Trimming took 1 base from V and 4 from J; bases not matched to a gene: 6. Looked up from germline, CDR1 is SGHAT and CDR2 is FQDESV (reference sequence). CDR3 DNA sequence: TGTGCCAGCAGCTTAGAACGCGGGAGGGCCGCAGATACGCAGTATTTT. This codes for CASSLERGRAADTQYF.

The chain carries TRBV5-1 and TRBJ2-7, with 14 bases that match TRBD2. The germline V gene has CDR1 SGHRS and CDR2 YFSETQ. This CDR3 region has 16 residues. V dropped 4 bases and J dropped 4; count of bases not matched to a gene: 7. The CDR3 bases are TGCGCCAGCAGCCCCGGGACTAGCGGGAGTCGATACGAGCAGTACTTC. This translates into CASSPGTSGSRYEQYF.

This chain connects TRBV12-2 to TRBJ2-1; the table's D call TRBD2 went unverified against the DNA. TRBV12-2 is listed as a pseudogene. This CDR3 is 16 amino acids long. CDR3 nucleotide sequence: TGTGCAAGTCGCCCTTTAGCATCCTACCACTACAATGAGCAGTTCTTC. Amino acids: CASRPLASYHYNEQFF.

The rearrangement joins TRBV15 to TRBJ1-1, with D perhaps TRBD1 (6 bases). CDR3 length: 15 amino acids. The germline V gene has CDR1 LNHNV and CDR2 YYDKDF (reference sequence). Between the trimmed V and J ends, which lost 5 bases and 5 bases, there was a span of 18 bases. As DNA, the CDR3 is TGTGCCACCAGCTTTTCGGGACACCCCTGGACTGAAGCTTTCTTT. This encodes CATSFSGHPWTEAFF.

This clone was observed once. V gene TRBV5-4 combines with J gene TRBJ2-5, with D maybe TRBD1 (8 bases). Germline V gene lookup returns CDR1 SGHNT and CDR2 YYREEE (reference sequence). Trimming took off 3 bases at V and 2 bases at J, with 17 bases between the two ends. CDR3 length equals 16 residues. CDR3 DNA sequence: TGTGCCAGCAGCTACTACGACAGGGGAGGGCAAGAGACCCAGTACTTC. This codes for CASSYYDRGGQETQYF.

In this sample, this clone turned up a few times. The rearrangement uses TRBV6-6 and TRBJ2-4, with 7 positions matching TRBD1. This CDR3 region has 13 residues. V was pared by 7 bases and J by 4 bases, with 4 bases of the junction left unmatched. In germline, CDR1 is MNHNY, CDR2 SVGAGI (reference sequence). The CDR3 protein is CASNQGQKNIQYF. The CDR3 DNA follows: TGTGCCAGCAACCAGGGACAGAAAAACATTCAGTACTTC.

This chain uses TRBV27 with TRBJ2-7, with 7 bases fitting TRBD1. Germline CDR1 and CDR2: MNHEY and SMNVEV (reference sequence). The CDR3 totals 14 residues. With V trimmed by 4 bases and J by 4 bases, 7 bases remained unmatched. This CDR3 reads CASSSTGVFYEQYF. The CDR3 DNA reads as TGTGCCAGCAGTTCAACAGGGGTGTTTTACGAGCAGTACTTC.

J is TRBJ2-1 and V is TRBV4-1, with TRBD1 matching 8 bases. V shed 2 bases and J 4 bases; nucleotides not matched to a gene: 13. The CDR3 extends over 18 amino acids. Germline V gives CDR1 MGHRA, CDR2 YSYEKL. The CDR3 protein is CASSQPAWTGIGYNEQFF. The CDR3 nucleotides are TGCGCCAGCAGCCAACCCGCTTGGACAGGGATTGGGTACAATGAGCAGTTCTTC.

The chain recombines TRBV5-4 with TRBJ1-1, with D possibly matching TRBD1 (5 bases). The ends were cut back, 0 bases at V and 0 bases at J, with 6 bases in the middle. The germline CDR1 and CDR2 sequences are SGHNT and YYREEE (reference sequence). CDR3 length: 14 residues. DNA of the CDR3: TGTGCCAGCAGCTTGGGGGGGGTGAACACTGAAGCTTTCTTT. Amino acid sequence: CASSLGGVNTEAFF.

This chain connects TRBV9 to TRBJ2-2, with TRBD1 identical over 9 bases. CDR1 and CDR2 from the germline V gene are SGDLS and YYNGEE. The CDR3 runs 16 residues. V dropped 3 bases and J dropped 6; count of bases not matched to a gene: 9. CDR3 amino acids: CASSASSGTGPGELFF. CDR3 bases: TGTGCCAGCAGCGCCTCATCCGGGACAGGGCCCGGGGAGCTGTTTTTT.

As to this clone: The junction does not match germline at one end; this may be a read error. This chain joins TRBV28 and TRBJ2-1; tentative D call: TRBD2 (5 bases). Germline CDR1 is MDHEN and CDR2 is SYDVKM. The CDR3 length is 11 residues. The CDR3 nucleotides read TGTGCCAGCAGTTTTTCATCCGAGCGGATCTTC. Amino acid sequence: CASSFSSERIF.

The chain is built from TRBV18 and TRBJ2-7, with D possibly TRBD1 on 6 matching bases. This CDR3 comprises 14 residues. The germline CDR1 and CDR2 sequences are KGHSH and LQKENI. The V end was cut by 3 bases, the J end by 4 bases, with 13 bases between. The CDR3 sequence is CASSPGTGSYEQYF. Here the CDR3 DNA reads TGTGCCAGCTCACCGGGCACAGGGAGTTACGAGCAGTACTTC.

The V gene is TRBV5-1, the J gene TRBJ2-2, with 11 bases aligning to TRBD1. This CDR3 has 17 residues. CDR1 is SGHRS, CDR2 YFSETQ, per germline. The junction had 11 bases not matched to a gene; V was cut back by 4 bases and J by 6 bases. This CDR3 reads CASSARPGQGVAGELFF. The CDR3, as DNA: TGCGCCAGCAGCGCCAGACCGGGACAGGGGGTTGCCGGGGAGCTGTTTTTT.

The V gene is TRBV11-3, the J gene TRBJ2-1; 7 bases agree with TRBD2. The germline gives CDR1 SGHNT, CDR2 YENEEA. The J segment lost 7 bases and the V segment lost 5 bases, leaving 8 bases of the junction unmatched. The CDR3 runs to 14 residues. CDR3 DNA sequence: TGTGCCAGCAGCACCAGGGCGGGAGATAATGAGCAGTTCTTC. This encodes CASSTRAGDNEQFF.

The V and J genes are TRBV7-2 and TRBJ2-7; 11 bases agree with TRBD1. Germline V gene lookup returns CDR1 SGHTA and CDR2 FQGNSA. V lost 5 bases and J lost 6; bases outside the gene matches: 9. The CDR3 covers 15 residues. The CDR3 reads CASSPAPGQGGEQYF. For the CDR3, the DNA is TGTGCCAGCAGCCCCGCGCCGGGACAGGGGGGCGAGCAGTACTTC.

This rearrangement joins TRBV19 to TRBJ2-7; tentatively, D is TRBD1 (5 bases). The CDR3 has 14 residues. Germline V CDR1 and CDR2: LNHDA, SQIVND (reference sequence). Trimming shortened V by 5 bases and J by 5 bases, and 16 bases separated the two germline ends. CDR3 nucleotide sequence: TGTGCCAGTAGTGCACCGACAGAAACTGACGAGCAGTACTTC. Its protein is CASSAPTETDEQYF.

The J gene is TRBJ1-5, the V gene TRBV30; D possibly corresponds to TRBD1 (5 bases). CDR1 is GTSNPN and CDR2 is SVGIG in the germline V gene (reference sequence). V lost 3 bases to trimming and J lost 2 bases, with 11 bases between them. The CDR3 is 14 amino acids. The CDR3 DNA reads TGTGCCTGGAGGGCAACAGGAGGCAATCAGCCCCAGCATTTT. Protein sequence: CAWRATGGNQPQHF.

The CDR3 DNA reads as TGTGCCAGCAGCCCTTATGCAACTCCCGAGCAGTACTTC. Protein sequence: CASSPYATPEQYF. The chain couples TRBV7-9 to TRBJ2-7, with D uncertain. This CDR3 has 13 amino acids. Germline loops: CDR1 SEHNR, CDR2 FQNEAQ (reference sequence). V lost 5 bases and J 6 bases, leaving 14 bases between the germline ends.

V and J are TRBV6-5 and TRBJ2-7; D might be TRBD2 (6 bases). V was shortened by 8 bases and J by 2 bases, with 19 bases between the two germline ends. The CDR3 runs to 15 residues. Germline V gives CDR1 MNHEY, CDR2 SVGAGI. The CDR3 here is CASGGLGTATYEQYF. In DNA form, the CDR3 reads TGTGCCAGCGGGGGACTCGGCACAGCTACCTACGAGCAGTACTTC.

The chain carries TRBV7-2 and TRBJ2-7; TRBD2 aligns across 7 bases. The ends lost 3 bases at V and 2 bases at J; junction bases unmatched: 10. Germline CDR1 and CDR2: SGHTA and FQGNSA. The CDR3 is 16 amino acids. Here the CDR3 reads CASSLRGGSVPYEQYF. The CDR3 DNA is TGTGCCAGCAGCTTGCGTGGCGGGAGCGTACCCTACGAGCAGTACTTC.

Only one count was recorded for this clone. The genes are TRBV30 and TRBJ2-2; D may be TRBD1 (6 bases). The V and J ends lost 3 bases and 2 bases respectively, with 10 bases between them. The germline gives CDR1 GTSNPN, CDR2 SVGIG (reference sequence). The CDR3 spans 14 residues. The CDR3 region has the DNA TGTGCCTGGAGGTGGACAGCAAACACCGGGGAGCTGTTTTTT. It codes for CAWRWTANTGELFF.